This is a list of T cell receptor beta chains from one sample in a study of blood T cell repertoires in COVID-19. Using immunoSEQ multiplex PCR, the repertoire was profiled, and TCRdb retains in-frame clones only, with some absent. This repertoire shows 75,000 or so clones, roughly nine tenths found once; its top ten account for 4.9%. The sequencing input was peripheral blood. These receptors came from a woman over 75 with active or convalescent COVID-19. Both conserved end residues are part of each CDR3. A D gene is named only where the DNA matches it firmly. The size of a clone is reported for some rows only, either as once, few or many, or as a class for expanded clones.

CDR3 | DNA | size | D | J | V
CASSGTSGRSSYNEQFF | TGCGCCAGCAGTGGGACTAGCGGGAGGAGCTCCTACAATGAGCAGTTCTTC | NA | TRBD2 | TRBJ2-1 | TRBV10-2
CAISEGKGLAGGLDDTQYF | TGTGCCATCAGTGAGGGGAAGGGACTAGCGGGGGGGCTAGACGATACGCAGTATTTT | once | TRBD2 | TRBJ2-3 | TRBV10-3
CASSFLAFSGREGEQFF | TGTGCCAGCAGCTTCCTCGCGTTTAGCGGGAGGGAGGGTGAGCAGTTCTTC | NA | TRBD2 | TRBJ2-1 | TRBV7-2
CASSPGQVGTGELFF | TGCGCCAGCAGCCCTGGACAGGTGGGGACCGGGGAGCTGTTTTTT | NA | TRBD1 | TRBJ2-2 | TRBV5-1
CASTSGGHSYNEQFF | TGTGCCAGCACCTCCGGGGGTCACTCCTACAATGAGCAGTTCTTC | NA | NA | TRBJ2-1 | TRBV28
CASSPLDLELGELFF | TGTGCCAGCAGTCCGCTAGACCTTGAGCTCGGGGAGCTGTTTTTT | NA | NA | TRBJ2-2 | TRBV25-1
CASSSQGNTEAFF | TGTGCCAGCAGCTCCCAGGGGAACACTGAAGCTTTCTTT | NA | NA | TRBJ1-1 | TRBV5-4
CASSPRLTQPQHF | TGTGCCAGCAGTCCCCGACTAACTCAGCCCCAGCATTTT | once | NA | TRBJ1-5 | TRBV28
CASSSRQGAGNTIYF | TGTGCCAGCAGCTCGCGACAGGGGGCTGGAAACACCATATATTTT | NA | TRBD1 | TRBJ1-3 | TRBV9
CASSYRDRGYEQYF | TGTGCCAGCAGTTACCGGGACAGGGGGTACGAGCAGTACTTC | once | TRBD1 | TRBJ2-7 | TRBV6-5
CASSHTGLPYNEQFF | TGTGCCAGCAGCCACACAGGGCTCCCCTACAATGAGCAGTTCTTC | once | NA | TRBJ2-1 | TRBV21-1
CASSFQQGNQPQHF | TGTGCCAGTAGTTTCCAACAGGGTAATCAGCCCCAGCATTTT | NA | NA | TRBJ1-5 | TRBV19
CASSLGTASYEQYF | TGTGCCAGCAGCTTAGGGACAGCTTCCTACGAGCAGTACTTC | once | NA | TRBJ2-7 | TRBV7-2
CASSKLGGADGYTF | TGTGCCAGCAGCAAATTGGGGGGGGCAGACGGCTACACCTTC | NA | NA | TRBJ1-2 | TRBV21-1
CASTKNRAHQETQYF | TGTGCCAGCACCAAGAACAGGGCTCATCAAGAGACCCAGTACTTC | NA | NA | TRBJ2-5 | TRBV7-2
CASSVGEGGQTKNIQYF | TGTGCCAGCAGCGTAGGAGAGGGGGGACAGACGAAAAACATTCAGTACTTC | NA | NA | TRBJ2-4 | TRBV9
CASSFGGVTDTQYF | TGCGCCAGCAGCTTCGGGGGAGTTACAGATACGCAGTATTTT | NA | NA | TRBJ2-3 | TRBV5-1
CASSTSGTSSYEQYF | TGCGCCAGCAGCACTTCAGGAACAAGCTCCTACGAGCAGTACTTC | NA | NA | TRBJ2-7 | TRBV5-1
CSASNGNYGYTF | TGCAGTGCTAGTAACGGGAACTATGGCTACACCTTC | once | NA | TRBJ1-2 | TRBV20-1
CASRKAGHNYEQYF | TGTGCCAGCAGAAAAGCGGGACATAACTACGAGCAGTACTTC | NA | NA | TRBJ2-7 | TRBV27
CASQGEGGVAEQFF | TGTGCCAGCCAGGGTGAAGGGGGGGTAGCTGAGCAGTTCTTC | NA | NA | TRBJ2-1 | TRBV28
CASSVDRAQNEQYF | TGTGCCAGCTCAGTCGACAGGGCACAGAACGAGCAGTACTTC | NA | TRBD1 | TRBJ2-7 | TRBV18
CASTTGNYGYTF | TGTGCCAGCACGACAGGGAACTATGGCTACACCTTC | NA | TRBD1 | TRBJ1-2 | TRBV28
CASSPNRGLPSYEQYF | TGTGCCAGCAGCCCAAACAGGGGGCTACCCTCCTACGAGCAGTACTTC | NA | NA | TRBJ2-7 | TRBV21-1
CASSLIYQGEGGYTF | TGTGCCAGCAGTTTAATCTACCAGGGGGAAGGGGGCTACACCTTC | NA | TRBD1 | TRBJ1-2 | TRBV27
CASEPTGSGNTIYF | TGTGCCTCCGAACCGACAGGGTCTGGAAACACCATATATTTT | NA | TRBD1 | TRBJ1-3 | TRBV30
CASSPTNTYEQYF | TGCGCCAGCAGCCCCACAAATACCTACGAGCAGTACTTC | NA | NA | TRBJ2-7 | TRBV10-2
CASSETGRVQPQHF | TGTGCCAGCAGCGAGACGGGGAGGGTTCAGCCCCAGCATTTT | NA | NA | TRBJ1-5 | TRBV6-1
CASSKGAYEQYF | TGTGCCAGCAGCAAAGGAGCCTACGAGCAGTACTTC | few | NA | TRBJ2-7 | TRBV21-1
CASSRGQGANTGELFF | TGTGCCAGCAGTAGAGGACAGGGGGCGAACACCGGGGAGCTGTTTTTT | NA | TRBD1 | TRBJ2-2 | TRBV27
CASSLQGSIAKNIQYF | TGTGCCAGCAGTCTACAGGGATCCATAGCCAAAAACATTCAGTACTTC | NA | NA | TRBJ2-4 | TRBV28
CASKILAGETQYF | TGTGCCAGCAAAATCTTAGCGGGAGAGACCCAGTACTTC | once | TRBD2 | TRBJ2-5 | TRBV12-3/TRBV12-4
CASSLRRLELTDTQYF | TGTGCCAGCAGCCTCCGGAGACTCGAACTCACAGATACGCAGTATTTT | NA | NA | TRBJ2-3 | TRBV7-2
CSAQPGQGYEQYF | TGCAGCGCCCAGCCGGGACAAGGCTACGAGCAGTACTTC | NA | NA | TRBJ2-7 | TRBV29-1
CASSLTRQGVNSPLHF | TGTGCCAGCAGCTTAACCAGACAGGGGGTTAATTCACCCCTCCACTTT | NA | TRBD1 | TRBJ1-6 | TRBV7-8
CASSHEAGAETQYF | TGTGCCAGCAGTCACGAGGCGGGGGCAGAGACCCAGTACTTC | NA | NA | TRBJ2-5 | TRBV6-5
CASSVGQGKSQYF | TGTGCCAGCAGTGTAGGACAGGGGAAGTCCCAGTACTTC | NA | TRBD1 | TRBJ2-5 | TRBV2
CASSPQGASSGANVLTF | TGTGCCAGCTCACCACAGGGGGCGAGCTCTGGGGCCAACGTCCTGACTTTC | few | TRBD1 | TRBJ2-6 | TRBV18
CASSSGLVRNEQFF | TGTGCCAGCAGCTCCGGACTAGTTAGAAATGAGCAGTTCTTC | NA | TRBD2 | TRBJ2-1 | TRBV13
CASSQSRPGQAGELFF | TGTGCCAGCAGCCAATCACGCCCGGGACAGGCGGGGGAGCTGTTTTTT | NA | TRBD1 | TRBJ2-2 | TRBV4-2
CASSPDRYQPQHF | TGTGCCAGCAGCCCCGACAGATATCAGCCCCAGCATTTT | NA | NA | TRBJ1-5 | TRBV6-5
CASSKRVTGGTEAFF | TGTGCCAGCAGCAAGCGGGTAACAGGGGGCACTGAAGCTTTCTTT | NA | NA | TRBJ1-1 | TRBV21-1
CASSSQGVLHYGYTF | TGTGCCAGCAGTTCGCAGGGGGTTCTTCACTATGGCTACACCTTC | NA | TRBD1 | TRBJ1-2 | TRBV28
CASSPAATAPSYEQYF | TGTGCCAGCAGCCCGGCCGCGACAGCCCCCTCCTACGAGCAGTACTTC | NA | NA | TRBJ2-7 | TRBV7-2
CASSFRGGVAAYEQYF | TGTGCCAGCAGTTTCCGGGGAGGGGTAGCCGCCTACGAGCAGTACTTC | NA | TRBD2 | TRBJ2-7 | TRBV27
CSASLWDMETQYF | TGCAGTGCTAGTCTGTGGGACATGGAGACCCAGTACTTC | NA | NA | TRBJ2-5 | TRBV20-1
CASNRLAGASDTQYF | TGTGCCAGCAACCGACTAGCGGGAGCGTCAGATACGCAGTATTTT | NA | TRBD2 | TRBJ2-3 | TRBV6-5
CASSVASGSGADTQYF | TGTGCCAGCAGCGTAGCGAGCGGGAGCGGGGCGGATACGCAGTATTTT | NA | TRBD2 | TRBJ2-3 | TRBV9
CASSAGTGKPSGANVLTF | TGTGCCAGTAGTGCTGGGACAGGGAAACCATCTGGGGCCAACGTCCTGACTTTC | NA | TRBD1 | TRBJ2-6 | TRBV19
CASSVGTGGGYTF | TGTGCCAGCAGCGTAGGGACAGGGGGTGGCTACACCTTC | NA | TRBD1 | TRBJ1-2 | TRBV9
CASSEENPTGYYSEAFF | TGTGCCAGCAGTGAAGAGAATCCGACAGGATATTACTCTGAAGCTTTCTTT | NA | NA | TRBJ1-1 | TRBV2
CASSARTGGTREQYF | TGTGCCAGTAGTGCCAGGACAGGGGGCACGAGGGAGCAGTACTTC | few | TRBD1 | TRBJ2-7 | TRBV19
CASSGDRVGTEAFF | TGCGCCAGCAGTGGGGACAGGGTCGGAACTGAAGCTTTCTTT | NA | TRBD1 | TRBJ1-1 | TRBV10-2
CASSFRDSPEQYF | TGTGCCAGCAGTTTCCGGGACAGTCCCGAGCAGTACTTC | NA | TRBD1 | TRBJ2-7 | TRBV27
CASSQAPLDYEQYF | TGTGCCAGCAGCCAAGCGCCGCTAGACTACGAGCAGTACTTC | NA | NA | TRBJ2-7 | TRBV3-1/TRBV3-2